The 11 T cell receptor beta chains below were found in one sample sequenced in a study of sequential checkpoint blockade in melanoma. The repertoire was sequenced with immunoSEQ multiplex PCR; TCRdb's copy has only in-frame clones and lacks some. The sample carries 9,000 to 10,000 clones, approximately 59% recorded once. Treatment meaning: randomized to nivolumab then ipilimumab (arm A) or the reverse (arm B). The material was CD8+ T cells sorted from blood (inferred from file names), obtained from a patient given nivolumab and ipilimumab in sequence. These TCRs come from a human donor with melanoma.

This clone showed up just a few times. The rearrangement uses TRBV18 and TRBJ1-5, with TRBD1 matching over 8 bases. The CDR3 consists of 18 residues. CDR1 and CDR2 (germline): KGHSH, LQKENI. After removal of 5 bases from V and 2 bases from J, the junction contained 14 bases not matched to a gene. CDR3 sequence: CASSGMDRVGVGNQPQHF. Written as DNA, the CDR3 is TGTGCCAGCTCAGGGATGGACAGGGTCGGTGTGGGCAATCAGCCCCAGCATTTT.

The V call is TRBV5-1, the J call TRBJ1-6; D uncertain. The germline gives CDR1 SGHRS, CDR2 YFSETQ. V was shortened by 0 bases and J by 10 bases, with 11 bases between the two germline ends. The CDR3 totals 14 residues. In DNA, the CDR3 is TGCGCCAGCAGCTTGGGCGGGGAGTACTCACCCCTCCACTTT. Translation: CASSLGGEYSPLHF.

The J gene is TRBJ1-4, the V gene TRBV11-2; D is possibly TRBD1 (6 bases). The germline gives CDR1 SGHAT, CDR2 FQNNGV. The CDR3 contains 13 residues. The germline V and J ends were trimmed by 5 bases and 5 bases, with 9 bases remaining between them. The CDR3 nucleotides are TGTGCCAGCAGCGAGAGGGGGAATGAAAAACTGTTTTTT. This encodes CASSERGNEKLFF.

This rearrangement joins TRBV4-1 to TRBJ2-7; no firm D call. Trimming left V 0 bases short and J 3 bases short, with 12 bases between. CDR3 length: 15 amino acids. From germline, CDR1 is MGHRA and CDR2 YSYEKL. This CDR3 reads CASSQESSHRYEQYF. DNA for the CDR3: TGCGCCAGCAGCCAAGAATCGTCACACCGCTACGAGCAGTACTTC.

The chain has TRBV7-9 and TRBJ2-5, with D possibly being TRBD1 (5 bases). Near its end, the DNA agrees better with TRBJ2-7, so the J call may be wrong. CDR1 and CDR2 from the germline V gene are SEHNR and FQNEAQ (reference sequence). This CDR3 has 13 amino acids. CDR3 coding DNA: TGTGCCAGCAGCTCATTAGACAGCTACGAGCAGTACTTC. Protein sequence: CASSSLDSYEQYF.

This clone is medium-sized (0.01 to 0.1%) in the sample. The chain combines TRBV19 with TRBJ1-1; 11 nucleotides match TRBD1. The CDR3 covers 15 residues. Germline loops: CDR1 LNHDA, CDR2 SQIVND (reference sequence). V shed 2 bases, J shed 7 bases, and the junction held 6 bases outside the gene matches. CDR3 DNA: TGTGCCAGTAGTATATCGGGACAGGGGGTAATTGAAGCTTTCTTT. Translation: CASSISGQGVIEAFF.

The J gene is TRBJ1-1, the V gene TRBV28; D call uncertain. The germline gives CDR1 MDHEN, CDR2 SYDVKM. V dropped 4 bases and J dropped 4 bases, with 13 bases sitting between them. This CDR3 has 14 residues. CDR3 in amino acids: CASSSGIGGTEAFF. The CDR3 DNA follows: TGTGCCAGCAGTTCCGGGATCGGTGGCACTGAAGCTTTCTTT.

V gene TRBV7-6 combines with J gene TRBJ2-7; 8 nucleotides line up with TRBD2. J gave up 6 bases and V 7 bases, and 14 bases lay outside the gene matches. The CDR3 runs 15 residues. Germline-derived CDR1 and CDR2 are SGHVS and FNYEAQ. CDR3 region: CASNTGTRGGIEQYF. In nucleotides, the CDR3 is TGTGCCAGCAACACCGGGACTAGAGGGGGAATCGAGCAGTACTTC.

V is TRBV13 and J is TRBJ2-3, with TRBD2 as a possible D gene (7 bases). V was clipped by 4 bases and J by 4 bases, with 21 bases between them. The germline V gene encodes CDR1 PRHDT and CDR2 FYEKMQ (reference sequence). There are 17 residues in the CDR3. The CDR3 DNA is TGTGCCAGCAGCTCGTGGATGGGGGCTAGCGGCCCAGATACGCAGTATTTT. Translating gives CASSSWMGASGPDTQYF.

Of note for this clone: One end of the junction fails to match germline, which may point to a read error. V is TRBV9 and J is TRBJ2-7, with D possibly TRBD2 on 7 matching bases. The CDR3 consists of 13 residues. Germline-derived CDR1 and CDR2 are SGDLS and YYNGEE. DNA for the CDR3: TGTGCCAGCAGCGTGGGCGGGGGCCATCCCCCTGACTTC. Translated: CASSVGGGHPPDF.

The V call is TRBV9, the J call TRBJ2-3; TRBD2 matches 12 bases. This CDR3 has 16 residues. V was clipped by 3 bases and J by 4 bases; unmatched bases: 6. CDR1 is SGDLS and CDR2 is YYNGEE in the germline V gene. The chain's CDR3 is CASSGLAGGPADTQYF. The CDR3 nucleotides read TGTGCCAGCAGCGGCCTAGCGGGGGGGCCCGCAGATACGCAGTATTTT.